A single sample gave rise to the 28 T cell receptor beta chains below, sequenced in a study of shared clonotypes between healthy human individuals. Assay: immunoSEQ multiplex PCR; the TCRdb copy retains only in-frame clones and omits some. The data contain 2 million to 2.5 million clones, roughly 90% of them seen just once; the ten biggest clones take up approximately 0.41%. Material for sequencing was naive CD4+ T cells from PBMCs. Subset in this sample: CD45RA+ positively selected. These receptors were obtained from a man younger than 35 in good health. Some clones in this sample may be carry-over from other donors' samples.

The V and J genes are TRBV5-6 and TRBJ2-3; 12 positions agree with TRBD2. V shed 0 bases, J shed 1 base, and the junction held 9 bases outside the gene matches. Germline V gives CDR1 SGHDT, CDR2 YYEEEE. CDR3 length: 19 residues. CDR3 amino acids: CASSLAFPRLAGGTDTQYF. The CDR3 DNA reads TGTGCCAGCAGCTTGGCTTTCCCCCGACTAGCGGGAGGCACAGATACGCAGTATTTT.

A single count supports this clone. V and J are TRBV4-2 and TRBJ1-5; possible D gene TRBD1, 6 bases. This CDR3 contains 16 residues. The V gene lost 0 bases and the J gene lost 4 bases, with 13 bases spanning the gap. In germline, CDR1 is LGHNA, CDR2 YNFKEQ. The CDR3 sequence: CASSQDVGQGNQPQHF. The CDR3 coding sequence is TGTGCCAGCAGCCAAGATGTGGGGCAGGGGAATCAGCCCCAGCATTTT.

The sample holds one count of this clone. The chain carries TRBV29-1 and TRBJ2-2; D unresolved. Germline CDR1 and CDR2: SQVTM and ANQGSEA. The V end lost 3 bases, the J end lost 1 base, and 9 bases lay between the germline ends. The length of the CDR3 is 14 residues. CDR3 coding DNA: TGCAGCGTTGAGCGGAGCTTGAACACCGGGGAGCTGTTTTTT. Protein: CSVERSLNTGELFF.

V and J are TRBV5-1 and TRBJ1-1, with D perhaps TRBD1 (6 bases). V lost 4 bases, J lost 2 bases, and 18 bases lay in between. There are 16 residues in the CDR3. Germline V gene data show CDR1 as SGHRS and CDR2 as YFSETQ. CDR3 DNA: TGCGCCAGCAGCCCCCCCGGGACACCATCTAACACTGAAGCTTTCTTT. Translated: CASSPPGTPSNTEAFF.

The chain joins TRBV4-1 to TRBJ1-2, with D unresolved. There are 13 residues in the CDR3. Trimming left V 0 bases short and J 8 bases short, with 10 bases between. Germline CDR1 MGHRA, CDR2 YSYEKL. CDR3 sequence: CASSQDRFGGYTF. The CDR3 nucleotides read TGCGCCAGCAGCCAAGATCGGTTCGGGGGCTACACCTTC.

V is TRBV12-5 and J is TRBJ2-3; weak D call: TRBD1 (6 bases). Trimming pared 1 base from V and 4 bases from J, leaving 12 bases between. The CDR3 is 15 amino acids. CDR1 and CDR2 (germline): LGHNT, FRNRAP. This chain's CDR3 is CASGLGYPGADTQYF. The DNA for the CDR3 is TGTGCTAGTGGTTTGGGATACCCAGGGGCAGATACGCAGTATTTT.

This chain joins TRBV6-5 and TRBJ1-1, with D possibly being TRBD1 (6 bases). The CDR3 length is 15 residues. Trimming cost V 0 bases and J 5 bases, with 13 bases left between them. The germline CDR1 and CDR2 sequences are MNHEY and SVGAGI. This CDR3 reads CASSYSSGAGTEAFF. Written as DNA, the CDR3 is TGTGCCAGCAGTTACTCGTCGGGGGCCGGTACTGAAGCTTTCTTT.

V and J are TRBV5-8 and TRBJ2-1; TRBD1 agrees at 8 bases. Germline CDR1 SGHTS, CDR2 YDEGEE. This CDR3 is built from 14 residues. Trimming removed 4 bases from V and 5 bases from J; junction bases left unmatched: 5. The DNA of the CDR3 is TGTGCCAGCAGCGCGGACAGGGCACACAATGAGCAGTTCTTC. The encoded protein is CASSADRAHNEQFF. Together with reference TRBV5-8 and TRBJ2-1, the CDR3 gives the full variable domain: EAGVTQSPTHLIKTRGQQATLRCSPISGHTSVYWYQQALGLGLQFLLWYDEGEERNRGNFPPRFSGRQFPNYSSELNVNALELEDSALYLCASSADRAHNEQFFGPGTRLTVL.

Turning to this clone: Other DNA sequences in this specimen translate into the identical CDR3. CDR3 nucleotide sequence: TGTGCCAGCAGCTTAGGGGTCAATCAGCCCCAGCATTTT. It yields the protein CASSLGVNQPQHF. The chain has TRBV7-2 and TRBJ1-5; D is unresolved. Germline-derived CDR1 and CDR2 are SGHTA and FQGNSA. Deletions cut 1 base from V and 3 bases from J, with 4 bases between. The CDR3 totals 13 residues.

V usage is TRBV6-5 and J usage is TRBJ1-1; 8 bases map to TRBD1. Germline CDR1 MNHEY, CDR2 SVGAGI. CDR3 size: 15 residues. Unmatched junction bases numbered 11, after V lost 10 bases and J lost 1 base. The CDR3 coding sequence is TGTGCCACGCTACACACCGGGACAGGGAACACTGAAGCTTTCTTT. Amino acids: CATLHTGTGNTEAFF.

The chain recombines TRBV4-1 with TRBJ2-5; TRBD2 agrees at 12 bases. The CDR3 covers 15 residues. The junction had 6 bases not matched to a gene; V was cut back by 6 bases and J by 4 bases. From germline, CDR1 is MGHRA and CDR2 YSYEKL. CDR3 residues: CASRRGLAGSETQYF. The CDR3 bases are TGCGCCAGCAGACGCGGACTAGCGGGATCAGAGACCCAGTACTTC.

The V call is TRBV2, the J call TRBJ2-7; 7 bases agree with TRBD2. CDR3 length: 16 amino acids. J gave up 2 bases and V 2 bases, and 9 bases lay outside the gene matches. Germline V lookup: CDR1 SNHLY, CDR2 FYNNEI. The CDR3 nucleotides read TGTGCCAGCAGTGAATTCTGGCTAGCGGTTGCCTACGAGCAGTACTTC. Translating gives CASSEFWLAVAYEQYF.

CDR3 in amino acids: CASRTPGLAGGPDTQYF. For the CDR3, the DNA is TGTGCCAGTAGGACCCCGGGACTAGCGGGAGGGCCGGATACGCAGTATTTT. The J gene is TRBJ2-3, the V gene TRBV19; 16 positions agree with TRBD2. Trimming cost V 6 bases and J 6 bases; bases outside gene matches: 9. The CDR3 has 17 amino acids. Germline V gives CDR1 LNHDA, CDR2 SQIVND (reference sequence).

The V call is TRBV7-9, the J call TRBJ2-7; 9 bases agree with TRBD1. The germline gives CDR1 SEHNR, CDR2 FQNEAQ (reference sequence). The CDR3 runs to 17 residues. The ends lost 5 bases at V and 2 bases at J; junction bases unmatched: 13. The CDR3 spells CASSPRLTGGGAYEQYF. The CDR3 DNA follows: TGTGCCAGCAGCCCCCGCTTGACAGGGGGAGGGGCCTACGAGCAGTACTTC.

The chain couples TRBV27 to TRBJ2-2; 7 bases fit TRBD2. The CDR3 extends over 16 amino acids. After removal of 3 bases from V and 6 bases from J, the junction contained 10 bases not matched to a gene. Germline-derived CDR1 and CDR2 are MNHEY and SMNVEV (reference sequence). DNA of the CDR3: TGTGCCAGCAGTTTTTCGTTCGGGGGGTATCCCGGGGAGCTGTTTTTT. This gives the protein CASSFSFGGYPGELFF.

This CDR3 is CASSFSVQDGASGEQYF. CDR3 DNA sequence: TGTGCCAGCAGCTTTTCTGTCCAAGACGGAGCGTCGGGGGAGCAGTACTTC. The V and J genes are TRBV11-2 and TRBJ2-7; D may be TRBD2 (5 bases). Trimming cost V 3 bases and J 7 bases, with 25 bases left between them. The length of the CDR3 is 17 residues. The V gene's germline CDR1 is SGHAT and CDR2 FQNNGV.

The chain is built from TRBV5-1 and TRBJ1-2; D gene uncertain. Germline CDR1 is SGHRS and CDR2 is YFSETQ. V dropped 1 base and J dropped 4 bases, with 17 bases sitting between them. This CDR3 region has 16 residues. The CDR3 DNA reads TGCGCCAGCAGCTTGAGGACGGATCCCCGGGTCTATGGCTACACCTTC. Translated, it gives CASSLRTDPRVYGYTF.

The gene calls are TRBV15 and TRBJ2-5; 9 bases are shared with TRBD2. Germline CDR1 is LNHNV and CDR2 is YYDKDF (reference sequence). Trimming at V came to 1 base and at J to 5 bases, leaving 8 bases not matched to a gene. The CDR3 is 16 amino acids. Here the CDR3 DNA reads TGTGCCACCAGCAGAGCTAATAGCGGGAGTGGGGAGACCCAGTACTTC. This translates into CATSRANSGSGETQYF.

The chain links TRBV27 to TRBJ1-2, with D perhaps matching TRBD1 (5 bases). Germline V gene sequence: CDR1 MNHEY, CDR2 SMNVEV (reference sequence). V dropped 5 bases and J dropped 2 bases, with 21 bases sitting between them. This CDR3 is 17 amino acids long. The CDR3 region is CASSPHPGTDNNYGYTF. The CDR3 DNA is TGTGCCAGCAGTCCCCATCCCGGGACCGATAACAACTATGGCTACACCTTC.

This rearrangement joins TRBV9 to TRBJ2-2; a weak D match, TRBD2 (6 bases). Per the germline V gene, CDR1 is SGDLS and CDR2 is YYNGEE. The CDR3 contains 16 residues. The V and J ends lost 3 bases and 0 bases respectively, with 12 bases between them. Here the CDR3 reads CASSGRGTSNTGELFF. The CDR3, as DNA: TGTGCCAGCAGCGGGCGCGGGACTTCGAACACCGGGGAGCTGTTTTTT.

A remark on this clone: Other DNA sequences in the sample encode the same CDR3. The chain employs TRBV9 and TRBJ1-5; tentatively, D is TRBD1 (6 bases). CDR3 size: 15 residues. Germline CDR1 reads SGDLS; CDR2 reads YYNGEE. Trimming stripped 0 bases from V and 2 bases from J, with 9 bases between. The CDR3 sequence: CASSVGTAGNQPQHF. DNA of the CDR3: TGTGCCAGCAGCGTAGGGACAGCGGGCAATCAGCCCCAGCATTTT.

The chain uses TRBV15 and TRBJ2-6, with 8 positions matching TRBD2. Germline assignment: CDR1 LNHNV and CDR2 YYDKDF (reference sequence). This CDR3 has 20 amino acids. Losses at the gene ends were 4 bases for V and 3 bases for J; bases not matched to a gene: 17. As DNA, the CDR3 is TGTGCCACCAGCACCGGGGGGGTCGGGACGGGTCTCGATGGGGCCAACGTCCTGACTTTC. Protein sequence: CATSTGGVGTGLDGANVLTF.

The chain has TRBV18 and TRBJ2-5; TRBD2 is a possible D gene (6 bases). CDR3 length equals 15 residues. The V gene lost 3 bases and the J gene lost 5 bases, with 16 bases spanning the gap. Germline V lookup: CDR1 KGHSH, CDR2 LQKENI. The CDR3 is CASSPYGLFGETQYF. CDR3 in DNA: TGTGCCAGCTCACCCTATGGACTATTTGGGGAGACCCAGTACTTC.

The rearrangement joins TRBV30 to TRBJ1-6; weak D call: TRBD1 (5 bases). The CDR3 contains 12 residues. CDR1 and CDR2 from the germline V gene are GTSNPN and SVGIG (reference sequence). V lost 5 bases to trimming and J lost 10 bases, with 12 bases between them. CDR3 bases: TGTGCCTGGGGGACGGGGGTGTCACCCCTCCACTTT. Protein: CAWGTGVSPLHF.

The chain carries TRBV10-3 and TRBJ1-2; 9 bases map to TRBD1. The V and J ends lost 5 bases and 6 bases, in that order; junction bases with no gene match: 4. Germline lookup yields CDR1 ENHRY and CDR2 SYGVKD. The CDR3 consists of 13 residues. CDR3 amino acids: CAISRGQGNGYTF. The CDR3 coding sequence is TGTGCCATCAGTCGCGGACAGGGGAATGGCTACACCTTC.

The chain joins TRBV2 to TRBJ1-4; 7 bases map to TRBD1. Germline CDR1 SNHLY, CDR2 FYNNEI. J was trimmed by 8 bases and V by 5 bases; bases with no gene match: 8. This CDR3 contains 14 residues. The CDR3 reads CASSPGGIGEKLFF. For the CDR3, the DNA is TGTGCCAGCAGTCCAGGGGGGATTGGGGAAAAACTGTTTTTT.

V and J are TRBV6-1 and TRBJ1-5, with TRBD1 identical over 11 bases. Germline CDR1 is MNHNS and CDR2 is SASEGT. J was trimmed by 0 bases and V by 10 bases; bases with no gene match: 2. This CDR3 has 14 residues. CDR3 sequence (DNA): TGTGCCACCGGGACAGGGGGTAGCAATCAGCCCCAGCATTTT. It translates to CATGTGGSNQPQHF.

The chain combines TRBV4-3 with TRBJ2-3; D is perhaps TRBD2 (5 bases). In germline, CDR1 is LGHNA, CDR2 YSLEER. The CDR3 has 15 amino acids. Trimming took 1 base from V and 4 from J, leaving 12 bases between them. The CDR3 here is CASSQGPSGADTQYF. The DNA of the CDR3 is TGCGCCAGCAGCCAAGGCCCCAGCGGCGCAGATACGCAGTATTTT.